This TCR beta chain was identified during a study of blood T cell repertoires in COVID-19. In the study overall: Spain, Italy and the United States supplied samples that represented acute and convalescent COVID-19. The analysed material was cDNA or gDNA that came from T cells, B-cell-depleted T cells, or PBMCs.

In the original processing: Amplification of reference gene primers provided the estimated nucleated cell counts. TCRdb's copy holds only in-frame clones and misses some; the assay was immunoSEQ multiplex PCR. V, J and clone size reflect that table, while D and trimming were determined from the DNA. The data contain 100,000 to 150,000 clones, over 75% of them singletons. Germline assignment: CDR1 LGHNA and CDR2 YNFKEQ. V shed 0 bases and J shed 6 bases, with 17 bases lying between them. The CDR3 length is 17 residues. This TCR came from a man older than 75 with active or convalescent COVID-19. The sample was peripheral blood. The genes are TRBV4-2 and TRBJ2-2, with D possibly matching TRBD2 (7 bases). CDR3 nucleotides: TGTGCCAGCAGCCAAGATCACAGGGAGGGGCTCTCCGGGGAGCTGTTTTTT. Protein: CASSQDHREGLSGELFF.